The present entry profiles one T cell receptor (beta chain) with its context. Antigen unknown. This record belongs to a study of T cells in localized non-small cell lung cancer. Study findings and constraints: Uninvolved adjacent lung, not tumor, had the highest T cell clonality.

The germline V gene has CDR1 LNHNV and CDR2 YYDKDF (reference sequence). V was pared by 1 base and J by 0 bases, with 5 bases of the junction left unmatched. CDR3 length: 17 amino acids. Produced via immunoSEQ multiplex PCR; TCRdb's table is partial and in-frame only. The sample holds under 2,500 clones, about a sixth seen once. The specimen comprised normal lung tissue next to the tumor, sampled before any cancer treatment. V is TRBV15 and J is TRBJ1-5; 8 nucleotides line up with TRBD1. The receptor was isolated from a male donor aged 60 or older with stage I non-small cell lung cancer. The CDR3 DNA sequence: TGTGCCACCAGCAGAGGGACAGGGTTCACTAGCAATCAGCCCCAGCATTTT. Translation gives CATSRGTGFTSNQPQHF.